This section outlines one T cell receptor (beta chain) sequence together with its context. As processed by the authors: How many nucleated cells were present was estimated from reference gene primer amplification. Measured with immunoSEQ multiplex PCR; TCRdb has only the in-frame clones, and not every one. V, J and clone size derive from that table, while D and trimming were established from the DNA sequence. The sample shows about 120,000 clones, 55% to 75% of them seen only once. The sample is drawn from a study of blood T cell repertoires in COVID-19. In the study overall: Acute and convalescent COVID-19 samples came from the United States, Italy and Spain. Sample material is recorded as cDNA or gDNA derived from T cells, B-cell-depleted T cells, or PBMCs.

The CDR3 runs to 14 residues. Germline CDR1 and CDR2: MNHEY and SVGEGT. The V segment lost 3 bases and the J segment 8 bases; nucleotides outside the gene matches: 8. The sample taken for sequencing was peripheral blood. The clonotype comes from a woman aged 70 to 79 with acute or convalescent COVID-19. The chain recombines TRBV6-2 or TRBV6-3 with TRBJ1-1, with 8 bases matching TRBD1. The CDR3 DNA sequence: TGTGCCAGCAGTTATACGGACAGGGTGTCAGAAGCTTTCTTT. As protein: CASSYTDRVSEAFF.